This T cell receptor (beta chain) is drawn from a study of T cells in Graves' hyperthyroidism and ophthalmopathy (dated by TCRdb to between 2018 and 2020). Context from the whole study: Peripheral blood samples were taken at initial diagnosis, before any treatment was given. The paper reports TCR Vbeta CDR3 sequencing of 140 or so peripheral blood samples: 40 or so ophthalmopathy, under 80 hyperthyroidism and approximately 17 progressor patients. TCR V-J signatures able to tell the groups apart were searched for in a discovery cohort of more than 90 patients, of whom more than 40 had Graves' ophthalmopathy and 55 to 60 had stable Graves' hyperthyroidism. Whether ophthalmopathy could be predicted prospectively was tested in an independent validation cohort made up of roughly 20 hyperthyroidism patients plus 17 patients who later progressed to ophthalmopathy. Once sampling was done, hyperthyroidism patients were given methimazole at a starting dose of 30 mg daily, whereas ophthalmopathy patients were given high-dose intravenous methylprednisolone. Thyroid tissue and blood T-cell repertoires from six Graves' hyperthyroidism patients were also compared in the study. The 75 to 100 discovery patients were randomly split 7:3 into training and test sets. The full study reports these points: Sample size was not statistically predetermined, and blinding of investigators to group allocation was not performed. In validation, progression to ophthalmopathy was predicted by the model with roughly 71% sensitivity and roughly 72% specificity, a median of about 6 months before onset. Ophthalmopathy was separated from stable hyperthyroidism by a 13 V-J signature model, with over 85% sensitivity and about 81% specificity obtained in cross-validation and 80%/75% obtained in testing. Most expanded thyroid clonotypes (frequency above 0.001) were also found in blood, which suggests that blood repertoires may mirror thyroid immune responses.

There are 13 amino acids in the CDR3, from cysteine to phenylalanine inclusive. Only CDR3 DNA is held: 39 bases, read in frame from base 1. The junction carries 16 bases between V and J, which are trimmed by 6 bases and 10 bases respectively. CDR1 and CDR2 were assigned from the germline V gene (reference sequence) as SGHKS and YYEKEE. The TCR beta CDR3 regions were amplified from the RNA transcripts. A first-round RT-PCR of the TCR CDR3 used the HTBI primer set with the Qiagen OneStep RT-PCR kit. A second multiplex PCR round built the libraries, followed by size selection and purification. The libraries were sequenced on an Illumina HiSeq2000 using paired-end 100 bp reads. Under the source paper's analysis protocol: SOAPnuke was used to process the raw data, throwing out any read that contained adapters or uncalled bases, had a mean Phred below 15, or lacked an exact constant-primer or identifier match. High-quality paired reads were merged with COPE v1.2.5, and unique nucleotide sequences were defined as clonotypes. Clonotypes were aligned to IMGT TRBV, TRBD and TRBJ reference segments using MiTCR v1.1. Only V-J combinations with frequency above 0.0001, covering roughly 99% of repertoires, were analysed. A TCS score was defined as the ratio of F50 (clonal expansion) to E x V (chaos), with BLOSUM62-based TCRdist applied between CDR3 peptides within each V-J. Welch's t-statistics and random forest reduced approximately 520 V-J features to 13, which were used in a naive Bayes classifier (R e1071). TCRdb reworked the public reads: Q25 trimming with fastp, MiXCR clone assembly, productive beta chains retained. Under each unique CDR3 protein, matching rows form one entry showing the most common genes and DNA. The V and J calls, along with clone size, are taken from TCRdb and not from the paper's own processing. The sample includes roughly 740,000 distinct CDR3 sequences, with about a sixth observed a single time. Around 7.7% of the sample is taken by the ten largest.

This clonotype was counted only a few times. Its antigen remains undetermined. Nothing much larger sits one base from this clone, and base qualities are not available. Stable Graves' hyperthyroidism was defined as the absence of progression to ophthalmopathy over 18 months of follow-up. Hyperthyroidism patients were newly diagnosed, had a disease duration of under 2 months, and were aged 18 to 65 years. Patients with uncontrolled infections, other autoimmune diseases, pregnancy or lactation were excluded. Diagnoses were based on clinical symptoms, serum thyroxine and TRAb, thyroid ultrasound and orbital computed tomography. PBMCs were isolated from more than 8 ml of fresh peripheral blood by Ficoll-Paque density gradient centrifugation. Total RNA was extracted using Trizol reagent, and RNA quality was assessed on an Agilent 2100 Bioanalyzer.

The origin of this receptor is a man in his late teens or twenties with Graves' hyperthyroidism. Sequencing was done on a sample of blood. The receptor chain draws on TRBV5-5 and TRBJ1-4; no D gene can be assigned with confidence. The CDR3 here reads CASTLSPGRKLFF. The DNA is as follows: TGTGCCAGCACCCTAAGCCCCGGAAGAAAACTGTTTTTT.